This T cell receptor beta chain was sequenced in a study of T cell responses to AZD1222 COVID-19 vaccine. Study overall: Second-dose groups at about 4 or about 12 weeks were pooled.

The germline V gene has CDR1 LNHNV and CDR2 YYDKDF (reference sequence). There are 12 residues in the CDR3. V shed 8 bases and J shed 4 bases, with 12 bases lying between them. Sequenced by immunoSEQ multiplex PCR; TCRdb stores in-frame clones only, minus some. The sample holds about 160,000 clones, 90% seen once. The sequencing used peripheral blood, collected on day 0 of AZD1222 vaccination. The TCR was taken from an adult in good health. The chain links TRBV15 to TRBJ2-7; D ambiguous. The CDR3 loop is CATDGSSYEQYF. The CDR3 DNA is TGTGCCACCGACGGATCCTCGTACGAGCAGTACTTC.